This T cell receptor (beta chain) originates from a study of regulatory T cells in long-lasting Graves disease. The wider study: Persistence in Graves' disease denoted antithyroid drug use beyond 5 years alongside positive TSH receptor antibodies. Study results and limitations: Relative to new patients (approximately 1,000), persistent patients exhibited greater sharing of public clonotypes (approximately 2,500). Persistent Graves' patients possessed reduced TCR diversity relative to recently diagnosed ones. Among samples with persistent disease, TRBV28, TRBJ1-2 and TRBJ2-5 were favored.

This clonotype occurred a few times. The antigen is unknown. This sample's time point: persistent/refractory GD, antithyroid drugs over 5 years with positive TRAb. PBMCs were the source of the RNA used for TCR sequencing. The trim removed 4 bases at V and 5 bases at J, leaving 5 bases unmatched. CDR3 length: 14 amino acids. Looked up from germline, CDR1 is MNHNS and CDR2 is SASEGT. In building TCR beta libraries, iRepertoire HTBI primers were used together with Arm-PCR of CDR3 regions. TCRdb re-called the multiplex PCR reads through MiXCR, storing one row per CDR3 protein. The sample comprises a few hundred thousand distinct CDR3 sequences, 23% of which are singletons, and about 29% rests with the top ten.

The TCR comes from a woman aged 40-49 years with Graves disease. The sequences come from peripheral blood mononuclear cells (PBMCs), collected when the disease was refractory, from a patient treated with antithyroid drugs. The genes are TRBV6-1 and TRBJ1-5; 7 bases are shared with TRBD1. CDR3 region: CASSGRDRHQPQHF. The DNA of the CDR3 is TGTGCCAGCAGTGGCCGGGACAGACATCAGCCCCAGCATTTT.